Below are 5 T cell receptor beta chains sequenced from a single sample in a study of neurological immune-mediated disorders. TCRdb called the 5' RACE reads again in MiXCR, with one record for every CDR3 protein. Of tens of thousands of distinct CDR3 sequences listed, 5.2% are singletons. The sequenced material came from PBMCs. These receptors all come from a man aged 18-30 years with multiple sclerosis.

This clonotype has just a few counts. The chain joins TRBV20-1 to TRBJ2-1, with 7 bases fitting TRBD2. The CDR3 covers 15 residues. Trimming took 3 bases from V and 7 from J; bases not matched to a gene: 12. Per germline, CDR1 DFQATT and CDR2 SNEGSKA (reference sequence). DNA for the CDR3: TGCAGTGCTAGCGCGGGACTAACAAAAGGGAATGAGCAGTTCTTC. It yields the protein CSASAGLTKGNEQFF.

By share, this clonotype counts as medium-sized (0.01 to 0.1%). V and J are TRBV5-1 and TRBJ2-3; D remains ambiguous. CDR1 is SGHRS, CDR2 YFSETQ, per germline. There are 12 residues in the CDR3. V lost 1 base and J lost 0, with 0 bases in between. CDR3 coding DNA: TGCGCCAGCAGCTTGAGCACAGATACGCAGTATTTT. Protein sequence: CASSLSTDTQYF.

The V and J genes are TRBV20-1 and TRBJ2-1, with TRBD2 matching over 8 bases. Germline CDR1 is DFQATT and CDR2 is SNEGSKA (reference sequence). Germline trimming cut 0 bases from V and 6 bases from J; bases unmatched to any gene: 7. The CDR3 has 15 amino acids. In DNA, the CDR3 is TGCAGTGCTAGAGAGAATAGCGGGAACCTCAATGAGCAGTTCTTC. Protein product: CSARENSGNLNEQFF.

There are many counts of this clonotype. The chain is built from TRBV6-1 and TRBJ2-1; TRBD2 matches at 9 bases. Germline V gene data show CDR1 as MNHNS and CDR2 as SASEGT. CDR3 length: 16 amino acids. V gave up 3 bases and J gave up 2 bases; unmatched junction bases: 5. The CDR3: CASSEDGGGAYNEQFF. CDR3 in DNA: TGTGCCAGCAGTGAGGATGGCGGGGGGGCCTACAATGAGCAGTTCTTC.

This clonotype turned up a few times. This sequence joins TRBV20-1 and TRBJ1-2, with D possibly TRBD1 on 6 matching bases. Looked up from germline, CDR1 is DFQATT and CDR2 is SNEGSKA (reference sequence). The CDR3 contains 13 residues. V gave up 1 base and J gave up 8 bases, with 14 bases separating them. This CDR3 reads CSARVDSGAGYTF. CDR3 bases: TGCAGTGCTAGAGTTGACTCGGGGGCCGGCTACACCTTC.